This T cell receptor (beta chain) was captured by sequencing in a study of PD-1 blockade in classical Hodgkin lymphoma. General observations from the study: Patients with a complete response exhibited baseline diversity comparable to newly diagnosed patients.

The CDR3 spans 13 residues. Germline-derived CDR1 and CDR2 are GTSNPN and SVGIG (reference sequence). Between the trimmed V and J ends, which lost 4 bases and 7 bases, there was a span of 16 bases. Concerning this clone: Its antigen is not known.

Documented time point: cycle 4 day 1 (C4D1), after 6 weeks of nivolumab. Brentuximab vedotin exposure varied among the patients, all of whom had relapsed after autologous stem cell transplantation. Profiling relied on immunoSEQ multiplex PCR, and the TCRdb table lists in-frame clones only, not all of them. The sample yields tens of thousands of clones, 70% to 90% seen once. This material consisted of peripheral blood mononuclear cells (PBMCs), taken before the fourth cycle of nivolumab. The chain joins TRBV30 to TRBJ1-2; maybe TRBD1 (5 bases). This sequence originates from a human donor with classical Hodgkin lymphoma. CDR3 DNA: TGTGCCTGGACCAACGGAGGGGAAGGTGGCTACACCTTC. Residues: CAWTNGGEGGYTF.